The present TCR beta chain was sequenced within a study of cytomegalovirus exposure and HLA in healthy donors. V dropped 5 bases and J dropped 1 base, with 8 bases sitting between them. The CDR3 sequence is 13 residues long. Germline V CDR1 and CDR2: SGHAT, FQNNGV. PCR primers comprised 60 Vbeta and 13 Jbeta primers. Produced via immunoSEQ multiplex PCR; TCRdb's table is partial and in-frame only. This sample's clone table lists 95,000 to 150,000 clones. The specimen sequenced was PBMCs. This chain joins TRBV11-2 and TRBJ1-1; D is uncertain. The sequence was collected from a man between 18 and 35 years old in good health and CMV-seronegative. The CDR3 protein is CASSPRQNTEAFF. The CDR3 DNA follows: TGTGCCAGCAGCCCTCGACAGAACACTGAAGCTTTCTTT. Based on the CDR3 plus reference TRBV11-2 and TRBJ1-1, the full variable domain is EAGVAQSPRYKIIEKRQSVAFWCNPISGHATLYWYQQILGQGPKLLIQFQNNGVVDDSQLPKDRFSAERLKGVDSTLKIQPAKLEDSAVYLCASSPRQNTEAFFGQGTRLTVV.